What follows are 18 T cell receptor beta chains derived from one specimen sequenced in a study. Each CDR3 protein gets one entry after TCRdb re-called the RT-PCR reads with MiXCR. The sample holds more than 600,000 distinct CDR3 sequences, over 12% seen once. Sequenced input: memory CD4+ T cells from blood. All receptors come from a female donor in good health, serving as a healthy control.

This clonotype was seen a few times. The chain is built from TRBV20-1 and TRBJ1-6; a weak D match, TRBD1 (6 bases). Between the trimmed V and J ends, which lost 1 base and 5 bases, there was a span of 12 bases. CDR3 length: 15 residues. Per germline, CDR1 DFQATT and CDR2 SNEGSKA (reference sequence). In DNA form, the CDR3 reads TGCAGTGCTAGAGGCGTACAGGGTGATAATTCACCCCTCCACTTT. Its translation is CSARGVQGDNSPLHF.

This clonotype was observed a handful of times. The chain employs TRBV6-2 or TRBV6-3 and TRBJ2-6; D might be TRBD1 (6 bases). V was clipped by 8 bases and J by 4 bases, with 15 bases between them. Germline CDR1 reads MNHEY; CDR2 reads SVGEGT. CDR3 length: 15 amino acids. CDR3 region: CASGRGVGGANVLTF. CDR3 DNA: TGTGCCAGCGGCAGGGGTGTTGGCGGGGCCAACGTCCTGACTTTC.

The genes are TRBV7-3 and TRBJ2-3; the D gene is possibly TRBD1 (5 bases). V lost 1 base and J 6 bases, leaving 8 bases between the germline ends. Germline V gives CDR1 SGHTA, CDR2 FQGTGA. The CDR3 contains 13 residues. The CDR3 region has the DNA TGTGCCAGCAGCTTAAGACAGTTGGATACGCAGTATTTT. Translation: CASSLRQLDTQYF.

The chain combines TRBV24-1 with TRBJ1-1; D may be TRBD1 (6 bases). The CDR3 loop spans 12 amino acids. Trimming cost V 9 bases and J 2 bases, with 9 bases left between them. The germline V gene has CDR1 KGHDR and CDR2 SFDVKD. CDR3 loop: CATEDSNTEAFF. CDR3 nucleotide sequence: TGTGCCACCGAGGACAGTAACACTGAAGCTTTCTTT.

This clonotype was recorded once. The chain uses TRBV7-2 and TRBJ2-5; the match to TRBD2 covers 14 bases. The V gene end was trimmed by 5 bases and the J gene end by 4 bases; junction bases not matched to a gene: 6. From germline, CDR1 is SGHTA and CDR2 FQGNSA. This CDR3 comprises 16 residues. The CDR3 DNA follows: TGTGCCAGCAGCCTCGGGACTAGCGGGGGTGTAGAGACCCAGTACTTC. This gives the protein CASSLGTSGGVETQYF.

At least ten counts were recorded for this clonotype. The chain is built from TRBV7-2 and TRBJ1-2; D perhaps matches TRBD1 (5 bases). V was shortened by 6 bases and J by 2 bases, with 10 bases between the two germline ends. Germline lookup yields CDR1 SGHTA and CDR2 FQGNSA. The CDR3 is made up of 13 amino acids. In DNA form, the CDR3 reads TGTGCCAGCAGGGGGGGGGACAACTATGGCTACACCTTC. This encodes CASRGGDNYGYTF.

This clonotype was counted between two and nine times. The chain couples TRBV6-2 or TRBV6-3 to TRBJ2-2; no firm D call. V was shortened by 4 bases and J by 4 bases, with 10 bases between the two germline ends. CDR1 MNHEY and CDR2 SVGEGT come from the germline V gene. The length of the CDR3 is 14 residues. CDR3 nucleotides: TGTGCCAGCAGTTGGAAACACCGCACCGGGGAGCTGTTTTTT. It encodes CASSWKHRTGELFF.

This clonotype was counted at least ten times. The chain couples TRBV29-1 to TRBJ1-2; D is possibly TRBD1 (5 bases). This CDR3 region has 14 residues. Germline loops: CDR1 SQVTM, CDR2 ANQGSEA. Trimming removed 1 base from V and 4 bases from J, with 13 bases in between. The CDR3 loop is CSVEGQGGSYGYTF. CDR3 coding DNA: TGCAGCGTTGAAGGGCAGGGAGGGAGCTATGGCTACACCTTC.

This sequence joins TRBV24-1 and TRBJ1-6; tentative D call: TRBD1 (6 bases). CDR1 is KGHDR, CDR2 SFDVKD, per germline. The CDR3 has 15 amino acids. The V end lost 4 bases, the J end lost 7 bases, and 13 bases lay between the germline ends. Written as DNA, the CDR3 is TGTGCCACCAGTGACGCCAGGGGAGGAAATTCACCCCTCCACTTT. Its protein product is CATSDARGGNSPLHF.

In nucleotides, the CDR3 is TGCGCCAGCAGGAAGGAAACAGGGTGGGGTGAAAAACTGTTTTTT. This sequence encodes CASRKETGWGEKLFF. This chain links TRBV5-1 with TRBJ1-4; D may be TRBD1 (6 bases). V gave up 5 bases and J gave up 7 bases, with 18 bases separating them. The length of the CDR3 is 15 residues. Germline-derived CDR1 and CDR2 are SGHRS and YFSETQ. Complete variable domain (other parts from reference TRBV5-1 and TRBJ1-4): KAGVTQTPRYLIKTRGQQVTLSCSPISGHRSVSWYQQTPGQGLQFLFEYFSETQRNKGNFPGRFSGRQFSNSRSEMNVSTLELGDSALYLCASRKETGWGEKLFFGSGTQLSVL.

This clonotype occurred many times. The chain has TRBV20-1 and TRBJ2-7; D is possibly TRBD1 (6 bases). CDR3 length equals 15 residues. The germline V and J ends were trimmed by 0 bases and 3 bases, with 15 bases remaining between them. CDR1 DFQATT and CDR2 SNEGSKA come from the germline V gene (reference sequence). CDR3 amino acids: CSARDQGKAYYEQYF. The CDR3 DNA is TGCAGTGCTAGAGATCAGGGGAAGGCCTACTACGAGCAGTACTTC.

In its sample, this clonotype was seen a few times. The J gene is TRBJ2-5, the V gene TRBV3-1, with D unclear. CDR1 and CDR2 (germline): LGHDT, YNNKEL (reference sequence). Trimming removed 4 bases at V and 5 bases at J, with 8 bases between. The CDR3 sequence is 12 residues long. In nucleotides, the CDR3 is TGTGCCAGCAGCCCTCGGGCGGAGACCCAGTACTTC. Amino acid sequence: CASSPRAETQYF.

The chain recombines TRBV2 with TRBJ2-7; no firm D call. Between the trimmed V and J ends, which lost 5 bases and 3 bases, there was a span of 8 bases. CDR3 size: 12 residues. Germline V gives CDR1 SNHLY, CDR2 FYNNEI. Here the CDR3 reads CASSKIYYEQYF. The CDR3 nucleotides read TGTGCCAGCAGTAAAATCTACTACGAGCAGTACTTC.

The gene calls are TRBV7-6 and TRBJ2-7; weak D call: TRBD2 (5 bases). Germline lookup yields CDR1 SGHVS and CDR2 FNYEAQ. V gave up 5 bases and J gave up 3 bases, with 17 bases separating them. The CDR3 covers 15 residues. The CDR3 DNA reads as TGTGCCAGCAGCCCGGCGGGTCAGCTAAACTACGAGCAGTACTTC. Protein product: CASSPAGQLNYEQYF.

This rearrangement joins TRBV10-3 to TRBJ1-2; TRBD1 is a possible D gene (6 bases). Trimming took 4 bases from V and 8 from J, leaving 14 bases between them. Germline V gene lookup returns CDR1 ENHRY and CDR2 SYGVKD. This CDR3 has 13 residues. The DNA of the CDR3 is TGTGCCATCAGTGGCGCAGGGGAGGGCGGCTACACCTTC. This codes for CAISGAGEGGYTF.

The chain links TRBV6-2 or TRBV6-3 to TRBJ2-1; 9 nucleotides align to TRBD2. Germline V gene lookup returns CDR1 MNHEY and CDR2 SVGEGT. There are 14 residues in the CDR3. The ends lost 8 bases at V and 8 bases at J; junction bases unmatched: 10. CDR3 region: CASVPEGGRDEQFF. For the CDR3, the DNA is TGTGCCAGCGTCCCAGAAGGCGGGAGGGATGAGCAGTTCTTC.

In its sample, this clonotype was seen a few times. The genes are TRBV5-6 and TRBJ1-2; 8 nucleotides agree with TRBD1. This CDR3 is built from 15 residues. The V and J ends lost 4 bases and 8 bases, in that order; junction bases with no gene match: 13. Germline lookup yields CDR1 SGHDT and CDR2 YYEEEE. In nucleotides, the CDR3 is TGTGCCAGCAGCCCCGCCACCCAGGGGGCGAGGGGCTACACCTTC. It encodes CASSPATQGARGYTF.

The chain recombines TRBV12-3 or TRBV12-4 with TRBJ2-7; the match to TRBD1 covers 10 bases. V lost 8 bases to trimming and J lost 5 bases; unmatched junction nucleotides: 12. The length of the CDR3 is 15 residues. The CDR3 here is CASLLPGQGSHEQYF. The CDR3 DNA reads TGTGCCAGCCTTCTCCCGGGACAGGGGAGCCACGAGCAGTACTTC.